This TCR beta chain was recovered during a study of response to subunit inactivated influenza vaccine. A single record per CDR3 protein comes from TCRdb applying MiXCR to the RT-PCR reads. The data hold 500,000 to 600,000 distinct CDR3 sequences, with around 11% observed a single time. CDR1 and CDR2 from the germline V gene are SGHTA and FQGNSA. This CDR3 spans 13 amino acids. The V and J ends lost 3 bases and 5 bases, in that order; junction bases with no gene match: 4. The same data also went into a second study, on T cells expressing NK-cell markers. According to that study: Making the TCR beta cDNA relied on 5'RACE template switching with UMIs. Underlying the TCR beta repertoires were sorted CD3+CD56+NKG2C+, CD3+CD56+NKG2C- and CD3+CD56-NKG2C+ T cells. The dominant NKG2C+ clonotypes represented 1.0-7.0% of CD8+ T cells in five to seven donors.

The chain carries TRBV7-2 and TRBJ2-7; 7 bases are a match to TRBD1. This clonotype was sampled from a man aged 45-60 years who received an inactivated influenza vaccine. Sequences were derived from PBMCs from blood, sampled on the day of vaccination. DNA of the CDR3: TGTGCCAGCAGCTTTGACAGGGACAACGAGCAGTACTTC. The encoded protein is CASSFDRDNEQYF.